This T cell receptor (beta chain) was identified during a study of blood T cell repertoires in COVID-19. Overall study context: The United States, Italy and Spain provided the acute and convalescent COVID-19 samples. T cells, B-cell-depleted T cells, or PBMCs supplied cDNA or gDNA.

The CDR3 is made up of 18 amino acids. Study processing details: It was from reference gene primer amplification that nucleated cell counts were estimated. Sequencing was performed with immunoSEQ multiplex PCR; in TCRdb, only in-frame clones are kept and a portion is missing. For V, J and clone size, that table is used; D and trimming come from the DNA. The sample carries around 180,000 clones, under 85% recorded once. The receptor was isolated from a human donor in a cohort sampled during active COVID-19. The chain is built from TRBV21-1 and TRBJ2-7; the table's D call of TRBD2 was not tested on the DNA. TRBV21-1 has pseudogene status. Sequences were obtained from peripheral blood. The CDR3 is CASTSKASGGGPSYEQYF. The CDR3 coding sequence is TGTGCCAGCACTAGCAAGGCGTCTGGGGGGGGGCCTTCCTACGAGCAGTACTTC.